Reported below is one T cell receptor beta chain. This sample was included in a study of blood T cell repertoires in COVID-19. Study summary: T cells, B-cell-depleted T cells, or PBMCs supplied cDNA or gDNA.

In the source study's methods: The assay estimated nucleated cells by amplifying reference gene primers. Sequencing used immunoSEQ multiplex PCR; TCRdb keeps in-frame clones, though not all of them. The V and J calls and clone size are taken from that table; D and trimming were inferred from the DNA. The sample consists of over 6,500 clones, 89% of them appearing once. Sequences were obtained from peripheral blood. The TCR sequence derives from a human donor in a cohort sampled during active COVID-19. The donor label of this sample is uncertain.

The CDR3, as DNA: TGTGCCACCTCAGGAGGGCGGGTAGGTCAGCCCCAGCATTTT. Encoded protein: CATSGGRVGQPQHF. The V call is TRBV6-5, the J call TRBJ1-5; no firm D call. There are 14 residues in the CDR3. The V gene's germline CDR1 is MNHEY and CDR2 SVGAGI. Trimming left V 10 bases short and J 6 bases short, with 19 bases between.